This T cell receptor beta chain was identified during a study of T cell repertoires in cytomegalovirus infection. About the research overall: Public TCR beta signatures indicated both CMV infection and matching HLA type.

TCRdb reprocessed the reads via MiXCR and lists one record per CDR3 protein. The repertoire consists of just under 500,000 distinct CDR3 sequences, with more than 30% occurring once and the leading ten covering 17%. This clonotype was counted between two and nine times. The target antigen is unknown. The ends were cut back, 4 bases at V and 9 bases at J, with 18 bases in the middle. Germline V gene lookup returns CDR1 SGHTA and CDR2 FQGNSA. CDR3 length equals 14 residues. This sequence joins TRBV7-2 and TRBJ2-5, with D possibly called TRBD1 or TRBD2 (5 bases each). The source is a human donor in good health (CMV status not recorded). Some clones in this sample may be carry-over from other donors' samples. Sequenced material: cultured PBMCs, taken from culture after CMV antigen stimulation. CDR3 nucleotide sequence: TGTGCCAGCAGCTCGATAATACGTCGAGGGGCCCAGTACTTC. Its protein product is CASSSIIRRGAQYF.